This entry features one TCR beta chain sequence. The antigen is unknown. A junction end diverges from the germline sequence, so it may reflect a read error. The sample is drawn from a study of tumor-infiltrating lymphocytes in primary liver carcinoma. Per the germline V gene, CDR1 is MNHNS and CDR2 is SASEGT. This CDR3 has 20 residues. Extraction of RNA together with DNA used 20-30 mg of unsorted bulk tissue. At sampling, these chronic HBV carriers had received no treatment. The study, taken as a whole, reports: Overlap between tumor regions exceeded overlap of tumor with adjacent tissue or blood. Relative to blood, tumors carried a significantly larger fraction of the repertoire in their top 250 clones (p = 0.039).

Priming with a constant-region primer yielded TCR beta cDNA from roughly 0.45 ug total RNA. Sequencing libraries for TCR beta derived from three nested multiplex PCR rounds that used slightly modified ARM-PCR. A C-beta reverse primer and TRBV1-TRBV30 forward primers served in each of the first two PCR rounds, at 9 to 10 cycles apiece. Each CDR3 protein gets one entry after TCRdb re-called the multiplex PCR reads with MiXCR. The sample carries roughly 100,000 distinct CDR3 sequences, over 55% recorded once. The sequencing sample was made of liver tumor tissue from sampling region 5. Indicated subset: tumor region T5, tumor centre. The V call is TRBV6-1, the J call TRBJ2-1, with TRBD2 matching over 8 bases. This receptor was taken from a woman aged 55-69 years with primary liver carcinoma and hepatitis B virus infection. As DNA, the CDR3 is TGTGCCAGCAGCCTCCGGAATAGCGGGACGAAACTCGACTCCTACGATGAGCAGTTCTTC. Translated: CASSLRNSGTKLDSYDEQFF.